This T cell receptor beta chain was recorded in a study of cytomegalovirus exposure and HLA in healthy donors. Across the whole study: The 100 to 150 validation repertoires were reported in a later analysis to have been generated on the same platform as the roughly 670 first-cohort repertoires. The study, taken as a whole, reports: High specificity and sensitivity for cytomegalovirus status were reported for the classifier. The authors confirmed in vitro that three CMV-associated chains were specific for CMV antigens. It was found in a later analysis that first-cohort TCR clusters tended to co-occur in the 100 to 150 validation repertoires.

Using immunoSEQ multiplex PCR, the repertoire was profiled, and TCRdb retains in-frame clones only, with some absent. The table lists approximately 170,000 clones, 85% of them singletons. Regarding this clone: Its specificity is not known.

CDR3 size: 17 residues. V was shortened by 2 bases and J by 5 bases, with 21 bases between the two germline ends. The germline gives CDR1 SGHRS, CDR2 YFSETQ. The source of this sequence is a man aged 18 to 30 in good health and CMV-seropositive. The chain joins TRBV5-1 to TRBJ2-3; possibly TRBD2 for D (6 bases). The sequencing input was PBMCs. DNA of the CDR3: TGCGCCAGCAGCTTCCGCGGGGAGAGAATAGTACAAGATACGCAGTATTTT. Amino acids: CASSFRGERIVQDTQYF.